The next 18 T cell receptor beta chains were all read from a single sample in a study of PD-L1 blockade in urothelial cancer. Using immunoSEQ multiplex PCR, the repertoire was profiled, and TCRdb retains in-frame clones only, with some absent. The sample lists fewer than 50,000 clones; 75% to 95% were seen once. Time point denoted: peripheral blood 6 weeks after treatment start. The sample in question was PBMCs, obtained around atezolizumab (anti-PD-L1) treatment. Receptors originate from a man aged 70 or older with urothelial cancer.

The V gene is TRBV5-1, the J gene TRBJ2-2; D gene uncertain. The V and J ends lost 6 bases and 3 bases respectively, with 12 bases between them. This CDR3 has 14 amino acids. Germline V gene lookup returns CDR1 SGHRS and CDR2 YFSETQ. The CDR3 DNA reads TGCGCCAGCAAGCAGATAGAGGACACCGGGGAGCTGTTTTTT. This translates into CASKQIEDTGELFF. The full variable domain, its missing parts supplied by reference TRBV5-1 and TRBJ2-2, is KAGVTQTPRYLIKTRGQQVTLSCSPISGHRSVSWYQQTPGQGLQFLFEYFSETQRNKGNFPGRFSGRQFSNSRSEMNVSTLELGDSALYLCASKQIEDTGELFFGEGSRLTVL.

The chain uses TRBV7-2 and TRBJ1-1; 9 bases agree with TRBD1. The CDR3 totals 15 residues. The J segment lost 5 bases and the V segment lost 4 bases, leaving 8 bases of the junction unmatched. The germline gives CDR1 SGHTA, CDR2 FQGNSA. The CDR3 loop reads CASSYQTGGRTEAFF. As DNA, the CDR3 is TGTGCCAGCAGCTACCAGACAGGGGGTCGTACTGAAGCTTTCTTT.

The J gene is TRBJ2-7, the V gene TRBV5-1; 8 bases are a match to TRBD1. In germline, CDR1 is SGHRS, CDR2 YFSETQ. CDR3 size: 15 residues. Trimming at V came to 4 bases and at J to 3 bases, leaving 9 bases not matched to a gene. The CDR3 protein is CASSVTGTGLYEQYF. The DNA of the CDR3 is TGCGCCAGCAGCGTAACCGGGACAGGTCTCTACGAGCAGTACTTC.

This clone came up a few times. This chain links TRBV30 with TRBJ1-1, with 7 bases matching TRBD1. CDR1 and CDR2 from the germline V gene are GTSNPN and SVGIG (reference sequence). This CDR3 contains 13 residues. The trim removed 5 bases at V and 0 bases at J, leaving 3 bases unmatched. The CDR3 protein is CAWDRAMNTEAFF. The CDR3, as DNA: TGTGCCTGGGACAGGGCTATGAACACTGAAGCTTTCTTT.

The rearrangement links TRBV28 to TRBJ2-7, with TRBD2 identical over 12 bases. The V gene end was trimmed by 7 bases and the J gene end by 6 bases; junction bases not matched to a gene: 10. Looked up from germline, CDR1 is MDHEN and CDR2 is SYDVKM. The CDR3 is made up of 15 amino acids. For the CDR3, the DNA is TGTGCCAGCACCAATCTGGCTAGCGGGAGGGGCGAGCAGTACTTC. Encoded protein: CASTNLASGRGEQYF.

V and J are TRBV14 and TRBJ2-5; 7 bases align to TRBD2. Per the germline V gene, CDR1 is SGHDN and CDR2 is FVKESK. V shed 5 bases, J shed 1 base, and the junction held 4 bases outside the gene matches. The length of the CDR3 is 14 residues. The CDR3 DNA follows: TGTGCCAGCAGCTCCCCGGGGGGCCAAGAGACCCAGTACTTC. Protein product: CASSSPGGQETQYF.

The genes are TRBV19 and TRBJ1-1; D may be TRBD1 (6 bases). Germline V gives CDR1 LNHDA, CDR2 SQIVND (reference sequence). The CDR3 runs 15 residues. V lost 3 bases, J lost 4 bases, and 15 bases lay in between. CDR3 in DNA: TGTGCCAGTAGTATCGGTATCTCCAGGGGCACTGAAGCTTTCTTT. Translation gives CASSIGISRGTEAFF.

This chain uses TRBV14 with TRBJ2-7, with a weak D call TRBD2 (5 bases). Germline V gene data show CDR1 as SGHDN and CDR2 as FVKESK. The V gene lost 2 bases and the J gene lost 3 bases, with 8 bases spanning the gap. The CDR3 is 13 amino acids. CDR3 protein: CASSQSGVYEQYF. The CDR3 coding sequence is TGTGCCAGCAGCCAATCCGGGGTCTACGAGCAGTACTTC. Looking up the rest from reference TRBV14 and TRBJ2-7 gives the full variable domain: EAGVTQFPSHSVIEKGQTVTLRCDPISGHDNLYWYRRVMGKEIKFLLHFVKESKQDESGMPNNRFLAERTGGTYSTLKVQPAELEDSGVYFCASSQSGVYEQYFGPGTRLTVT.

V gene TRBV28 combines with J gene TRBJ2-5; TRBD2 aligns across 12 bases. With 6 bases clipped from V and 5 bases from J, the junction kept 10 bases outside the gene matches. The CDR3 is 16 residues long. Germline CDR1 and CDR2: MDHEN and SYDVKM. Written as DNA, the CDR3 is TGTGCCAGCAGCACCACAGGGACTAGCGGGCGGGAGACCCAGTACTTC. This translates into CASSTTGTSGRETQYF. Full variable domain (rest looked up from reference TRBV28 and TRBJ2-5): DVKVTQSSRYLVKRTGEKVFLECVQDMDHENMFWYRQDPGLGLRLIYFSYDVKMKEKGDIPEGYSVSREKKERFSLILESASTNQTSMYLCASSTTGTSGRETQYFGPGTRLLVL.

The chain links TRBV21-1 to TRBJ2-2; TRBD2 was called by the table and not checked on the DNA. TRBV21-1 is an annotated pseudogene. The CDR3 is 15 residues long. The chain's CDR3 is CASSKELAPTGELFF. CDR3 sequence (DNA): TGTGCCAGCAGCAAAGAGCTAGCTCCGACCGGGGAGCTGTTTTTT.

The chain couples TRBV19 to TRBJ1-5; no clear D. Trimming stripped 8 bases from V and 0 bases from J, with 14 bases between. The CDR3 length is 15 residues. Germline lookup yields CDR1 LNHDA and CDR2 SQIVND (reference sequence). CDR3 sequence: CASRRGLDSNQPQHF. In nucleotides, the CDR3 is TGTGCCAGTCGAAGAGGTTTAGATAGCAATCAGCCCCAGCATTTT.

The V gene is TRBV29-1, the J gene TRBJ2-7; 7 bases fit TRBD1. The germline V gene has CDR1 SQVTM and CDR2 ANQGSEA. This CDR3 is built from 13 residues. J lost 3 bases, V lost 5 bases, and 7 bases had no gene match. CDR3 nucleotide sequence: TGCAGCGTTACACAGGGGCCCCTCTACGAGCAGTACTTC. Encoded protein: CSVTQGPLYEQYF.

The CDR3 DNA follows: TGTGCCACTAGGGGGAGCGCGAACACCGGGGAGCTGTTTTTT. This sequence encodes CATRGSANTGELFF. The chain has TRBV2 and TRBJ2-2, with D possibly matching TRBD1 (6 bases). V was trimmed by 10 bases and J by 0 bases, leaving 12 bases between them. From germline, CDR1 is SNHLY and CDR2 FYNNEI. The CDR3 loop spans 14 amino acids.

The table lists this clone with a count of one. The chain has TRBV7-9 and TRBJ2-1; possibly TRBD2 for D (6 bases). CDR3 length: 13 residues. V lost 6 bases to trimming and J lost 4 bases, with 10 bases between them. Germline-derived CDR1 and CDR2 are SEHNR and FQNEAQ (reference sequence). The CDR3 DNA sequence: TGTGCCAGCAGGGAGGGCCAGTACAATGAGCAGTTCTTC. Its protein product is CASREGQYNEQFF. Filled out from reference TRBV7-9 and TRBJ2-1, the complete variable domain reads DTGVSQNPRHKITKRGQNVTFRCDPISEHNRLYWYRQTLGQGPEFLTYFQNEAQLEKSRLLSDRFSAERPKGSFSTLEIQRTEQGDSAMYLCASREGQYNEQFFGPGTRLTVL.

This chain connects TRBV10-3 to TRBJ2-7; 7 nucleotides align to TRBD1. Trimming removed 11 bases from V and 3 bases from J; junction bases left unmatched: 7. Germline CDR1 is ENHRY and CDR2 is SYGVKD. The CDR3 contains 12 residues. CDR3 DNA sequence: TGTGCCGTGGGGACAGACCTCTACGAGCAGTACTTC. Protein sequence: CAVGTDLYEQYF.

The J gene is TRBJ1-3, the V gene TRBV28; no reliable D call. Germline CDR1 reads MDHEN; CDR2 reads SYDVKM. This CDR3 has 15 residues. The V end was cut by 6 bases, the J end by 0 bases, with 12 bases between. CDR3 protein: CASSDSVSSGNTIYF. CDR3 nucleotides: TGTGCCAGCAGCGACTCCGTGAGCTCTGGAAACACCATATATTTT.

With regard to this clone: Mismatch with germline at one junction end may stem from a read error. V is TRBV28 and J is TRBJ1-2, with 7 positions matching TRBD1. This CDR3 is built from 13 residues. Germline V gene data show CDR1 as MDHEN and CDR2 as SYDVKM. This CDR3 reads CASSFVDRRSPFF. CDR3 DNA: TGTGCCAGCAGTTTCGTGGACAGGCGTTCCCCCTTCTTC.

This chain uses TRBV9 with TRBJ2-1; D may be TRBD2 (5 bases). The germline gives CDR1 SGDLS, CDR2 YYNGEE. V gave up 0 bases and J gave up 2 bases, with 9 bases separating them. The CDR3 is 15 amino acids. The chain's CDR3 is CASSVAERTYNEQFF. The CDR3 DNA follows: TGTGCCAGCAGCGTAGCTGAGCGGACCTACAATGAGCAGTTCTTC.